This TCR beta chain derives from a study of T-cell reconstitution after alpha-beta-depleted transplantation in children. CDR3 length: 13 residues. With 0 bases removed from V and 4 bases from J, the gap between germline ends came to 7 bases. This clonotype appeared many times. As yet, its antigen is unknown. Findings and limits, study-wide: Some patients showed high day-60 TCRbeta diversity, which derived from surviving recipient T cells and thymic progenitors. Reports say that about two months after transplant, the alpha-beta T cells came out of several hundred graft clones that had expanded. The main origin of T-cell counts and diversity one year after transplant was newly produced T cells.

Library preparation (for TCRbeta) was performed with unique molecular identifiers. TCRdb redid the calling of the PCR reads with MiXCR, one entry per CDR3 protein. The sample has some 43,000 distinct CDR3 sequences; about 9% are singletons. This material consisted of PBMCs, mostly from graft donor cells, taken 60 days after TCRalphabeta/CD19-depleted stem cell transplant. This chain links TRBV12-3 or TRBV12-4 with TRBJ2-7, with a tentative D call TRBD2 (5 bases). The receptor comes from a male patient aged 2 to 10 who had a stem cell transplant for chronic granulomatous disease, so the T cells may come from the graft donor. CDR3 bases: TGTGCCAGCAGTTTAGCGGGAGTTTACGAGCAGTACTTC. This sequence encodes CASSLAGVYEQYF.